This is a list of T cell receptor beta chains from one sample in a study of T cells in Graves' hyperthyroidism and ophthalmopathy. Each CDR3 protein is one row after TCRdb ran MiXCR on the multiplex PCR reads. The sample has 350,000 to 400,000 distinct CDR3 sequences; 11% to 15% are singletons. The material sequenced was blood. The receptors derive from a woman aged 55-75 years with Graves' hyperthyroidism. Both conserved end residues are part of each CDR3. Fields, in order: CDR3 DNA, CDR3 protein, J gene, clone size, D gene, CDR3 length, V gene. D genes are given only for firm matches. Size values are once, few and many counts, or a class for expanded clones, and some rows have none.

CDR3 DNA: TGTGCCAGCAGCCCTATGGGCACAGATACGCAGTATTTT; CDR3 protein: CASSPMGTDTQYF; J gene: TRBJ2-3; clone size: few; D gene: NA; CDR3 length: 13; V gene: TRBV7-3
CDR3 DNA: TGTGCCAGCTCACAGACAGTCAGGGGGGCTGAAGCTTTCTTT; CDR3 protein: CASSQTVRGAEAFF; J gene: TRBJ1-1; clone size: many; D gene: TRBD1; CDR3 length: 14; V gene: TRBV18
CDR3 DNA: TGCGCCAGCAGCTTAGGGAAAACTAGCGGGAAGATAGACCTCGGGTACGAGCAGTACTTC; CDR3 protein: CASSLGKTSGKIDLGYEQYF; J gene: TRBJ2-7; clone size: NA; D gene: TRBD2; CDR3 length: 20; V gene: TRBV5-1
CDR3 DNA: TGTGCCAGCAGTATTCGACAGGGCTGGGGCTACACCTTC; CDR3 protein: CASSIRQGWGYTF; J gene: TRBJ1-2; clone size: many; D gene: TRBD1; CDR3 length: 13; V gene: TRBV12-3/TRBV12-4
CDR3 DNA: TGCGCCAGCAGGAGGACTAGCGAGAGCTCCTACGAGCAGTACTTC; CDR3 protein: CASRRTSESSYEQYF; J gene: TRBJ2-7; clone size: many; D gene: TRBD2; CDR3 length: 15; V gene: TRBV5-1
CDR3 DNA: TGTGCCAGCAGTTCCTCGACAGGGTCCAACTATGGCTACACCTTC; CDR3 protein: CASSSSTGSNYGYTF; J gene: TRBJ1-2; clone size: many; D gene: TRBD1; CDR3 length: 15; V gene: TRBV27
CDR3 DNA: TGTGCCAGCAGCCTCTCTACAGGGGGCAATGAGCAGTTCTTC; CDR3 protein: CASSLSTGGNEQFF; J gene: TRBJ2-1; clone size: many; D gene: TRBD1; CDR3 length: 14; V gene: TRBV11-2
CDR3 DNA: TGCAGCGCCGGGAAATCGGGGTCCTACGAGCAGTACTTC; CDR3 protein: CSAGKSGSYEQYF; J gene: TRBJ2-7; clone size: many; D gene: NA; CDR3 length: 13; V gene: TRBV29-1
CDR3 DNA: TGTGCCAGCAACCGGGGGACCGGGACAGGGGTCCAAGAGACCCAGTACTTC; CDR3 protein: CASNRGTGTGVQETQYF; J gene: TRBJ2-5; clone size: NA; D gene: TRBD1; CDR3 length: 17; V gene: TRBV5-8
CDR3 DNA: TGCAGTGCTCCCGGTCCGGGACGGCCCCGGTACGAGCAGTACTTC; CDR3 protein: CSAPGPGRPRYEQYF; J gene: TRBJ2-7; clone size: many; D gene: NA; CDR3 length: 15; V gene: TRBV20-1
CDR3 DNA: TGTGCCACCAGTTTACGATGGGACTCGAACAATGAGCAGTTCTTC; CDR3 protein: CATSLRWDSNNEQFF; J gene: TRBJ2-1; clone size: many; D gene: NA; CDR3 length: 15; V gene: TRBV12-3/TRBV12-4
CDR3 DNA: TGTGCCACCAGTGATTCACTAGCTCAGAAGCCCTACGAGCAGTACTTC; CDR3 protein: CATSDSLAQKPYEQYF; J gene: TRBJ2-7; clone size: many; D gene: NA; CDR3 length: 16; V gene: TRBV24-1
CDR3 DNA: TGTGCCAGCAGCTTAGGGCCTCGGGACGATAAAAATGAGCAGTTCTTC; CDR3 protein: CASSLGPRDDKNEQFF; J gene: TRBJ2-1; clone size: many; D gene: NA; CDR3 length: 16; V gene: TRBV13
CDR3 DNA: TGCAGTGCTCCCCGCTCCTACAATGAGCAGTTCTTC; CDR3 protein: CSAPRSYNEQFF; J gene: TRBJ2-1; clone size: many; D gene: NA; CDR3 length: 12; V gene: TRBV20-1
CDR3 DNA: TGCGCCAGCAGCTTGGCCTCGGGAGTCTCTGGAAACACCATATATTTT; CDR3 protein: CASSLASGVSGNTIYF; J gene: TRBJ1-3; clone size: few; D gene: NA; CDR3 length: 16; V gene: TRBV5-1
CDR3 DNA: TGTGCCAGCAGTTTCGGGGGACAGGGCCCCGAGCAGTACTTC; CDR3 protein: CASSFGGQGPEQYF; J gene: TRBJ2-7; clone size: many; D gene: TRBD1; CDR3 length: 14; V gene: TRBV12-3/TRBV12-4
CDR3 DNA: TGTGCCACCAGCAGAGATCCCCCCGGGGGGCAAGAGACCCAGTACTTC; CDR3 protein: CATSRDPPGGQETQYF; J gene: TRBJ2-5; clone size: many; D gene: TRBD2; CDR3 length: 16; V gene: TRBV15
CDR3 DNA: TGTGCCAGCAGTTTCTTAGGGACCGAGCAGTACTTC; CDR3 protein: CASSFLGTEQYF; J gene: TRBJ2-7; clone size: few; D gene: NA; CDR3 length: 12; V gene: TRBV27